This entry lists 14 T cell receptor beta chains sequenced from one sample in a study of cytomegalovirus exposure and HLA in healthy donors. It was with 60 Vbeta and 13 Jbeta primers that the PCR ran. This table comes from immunoSEQ multiplex PCR, and its TCRdb copy is limited to in-frame clones, with some not included. In the table there are about 140,000 clones, about 66% of which are singletons. The sample comprised PBMCs. The receptors derive from a male donor in good health and CMV-seronegative.

A few counts support this clone. Other DNA sequences of this sample code for an identical CDR3. This chain connects TRBV28 to TRBJ1-5, with a possible D match to TRBD1 (6 bases). V was shortened by 5 bases and J by 4 bases, with 6 bases between the two germline ends. The CDR3 loop spans 12 amino acids. The germline CDR1 and CDR2 sequences are MDHEN and SYDVKM. For the CDR3, the DNA is TGTGCCAGCAGTCAGGGGAATCAGCCCCAGCATTTT. Translation gives CASSQGNQPQHF.

J is TRBJ1-6 and V is TRBV7-3, with D perhaps matching TRBD1 (6 bases). This CDR3 has 14 amino acids. Trimming left V 6 bases short and J 10 bases short, with 16 bases between. CDR1 is SGHTA, CDR2 FQGTGA, per germline. The DNA of the CDR3 is TGTGCCAGCAGTATGGGGGCCCGTGGGTCACCCCTCCACTTT. It is translated as CASSMGARGSPLHF.

The chain couples TRBV4-1 to TRBJ1-5, with 8 bases that match TRBD1. The CDR3 runs 17 residues. Germline-derived CDR1 and CDR2 are MGHRA and YSYEKL. V lost 1 base, J lost 5 bases, and 10 bases stayed unmatched. The CDR3 DNA follows: TGCGCCAGCAGCCAAGTGGTAGGCAGGGGGCCCTATCAGCCCCAGCATTTT. Translating it yields CASSQVVGRGPYQPQHF.

This chain connects TRBV18 to TRBJ1-2; 7 bases match TRBD1. CDR1 is KGHSH and CDR2 is LQKENI in the germline V gene. V was pared by 3 bases and J by 8 bases, with 6 bases of the junction left unmatched. CDR3 length: 13 residues. CDR3: CASSPRDSDGYTF. In DNA form, the CDR3 reads TGTGCCAGCTCACCCCGGGACAGTGACGGCTACACCTTC.

This clone turned up a few times. V gene TRBV12-5 combines with J gene TRBJ1-1, with 7 nucleotides matching TRBD1. There are 15 residues in the CDR3. V was pared by 5 bases and J by 2 bases, with 8 bases of the junction left unmatched. Germline CDR1 LGHNT, CDR2 FRNRAP. The CDR3 nucleotides are TGTGCTAGTGGTCCTCATGGACAGGACAACACTGAAGCTTTCTTT. Protein product: CASGPHGQDNTEAFF. Based on the CDR3 plus reference TRBV12-5 and TRBJ1-1, the full variable domain is DARVTQTPRHKVTEMGQEVTMRCQPILGHNTVFWYRQTMMQGLELLAYFRNRAPLDDSGMPKDRFSAEMPDATLATLKIQPSEPRDSAVYFCASGPHGQDNTEAFFGQGTRLTVV.

V and J are TRBV5-4 and TRBJ2-1; TRBD1 might be the D (6 bases). The germline gives CDR1 SGHNT, CDR2 YYREEE (reference sequence). This CDR3 spans 15 amino acids. The germline V and J ends were trimmed by 0 bases and 5 bases, with 12 bases remaining between them. The CDR3 sequence is CASSLGGPGNNEQFF. DNA for the CDR3: TGTGCCAGCAGCTTGGGGGGGCCGGGGAACAATGAGCAGTTCTTC.

V and J are TRBV11-2 and TRBJ2-7; unclear D gene. The germline V gene encodes CDR1 SGHAT and CDR2 FQNNGV. V lost 0 bases to trimming and J lost 0 bases, with 6 bases between them. The CDR3 consists of 14 residues. CDR3 residues: CASSLEVGSYEQYF. CDR3 nucleotides: TGTGCCAGCAGCTTAGAGGTCGGCTCCTACGAGCAGTACTTC.

This clone was observed a handful of times. This chain links TRBV19 with TRBJ1-1, with 8 bases fitting TRBD1. The germline CDR1 and CDR2 sequences are LNHDA and SQIVND (reference sequence). This CDR3 is 16 amino acids long. Trimming took 4 bases from V and 0 from J; bases not matched to a gene: 7. The CDR3 is CASSTPSQGVNTEAFF. The CDR3 DNA is TGTGCCAGTAGTACCCCCTCACAGGGGGTGAACACTGAAGCTTTCTTT.

This clone has a count of ten or more. This chain connects TRBV2 to TRBJ1-4, with D possibly being TRBD1 (6 bases). In germline, CDR1 is SNHLY, CDR2 FYNNEI. The V end lost 9 bases, the J end lost 7 bases, and 15 bases lay between the germline ends. This CDR3 is built from 13 residues. This CDR3 is CASYRVVGEKLFF. The CDR3 bases are TGTGCCAGTTACAGGGTCGTAGGTGAAAAACTGTTTTTT. Variable domain in full (rest from reference TRBV2 and TRBJ1-4): EPEVTQTPSHQVTQMGQEVILRCVPISNHLYFYWYRQILGQKVEFLVSFYNNEISEKSEIFDDQFSVERPDGSNFTLKIRSTKLEDSAMYFCASYRVVGEKLFFGSGTQLSVL.

This clone turned up a few times. V gene TRBV28 combines with J gene TRBJ1-1, with D perhaps TRBD1 (5 bases). Trimming left V 6 bases short and J 6 bases short, with 17 bases between. Germline V CDR1 and CDR2: MDHEN, SYDVKM. The CDR3 covers 14 residues. The CDR3 coding sequence is TGTGCCAGCAGCCCCCGCAGGGCATATCCTGAAGCTTTCTTT. Translated, it gives CASSPRRAYPEAFF.

This clone was picked up a small number of times. The V gene is TRBV5-5, the J gene TRBJ1-5; D not certain. V was trimmed by 4 bases and J by 0 bases, leaving 14 bases between them. The CDR3 is 16 amino acids. Germline CDR1 SGHKS, CDR2 YYEKEE (reference sequence). CDR3 residues: CASSLRPGNSNQPQHF. In DNA, the CDR3 is TGTGCCAGCAGCCTCCGACCGGGGAATAGCAATCAGCCCCAGCATTTT.

Only one count was recorded for this clone. CDR3 nucleotides: TGTGCCAGCAGACCGGAGGGTGTTGGACAGGGGGGTGGTGGCTACACCTTC. This translates into CASRPEGVGQGGGGYTF. V usage is TRBV5-6 and J usage is TRBJ1-2, with 10 bases matching TRBD1. This CDR3 is 17 amino acids long. V lost 5 bases to trimming and J lost 7 bases; unmatched junction nucleotides: 17. CDR1 and CDR2 from the germline V gene are SGHDT and YYEEEE.

The chain links TRBV7-9 to TRBJ2-5, with TRBD1 matching over 11 bases. J gave up 7 bases and V 5 bases, and 12 bases lay outside the gene matches. The length of the CDR3 is 16 residues. Germline lookup yields CDR1 SEHNR and CDR2 FQNEAQ (reference sequence). The CDR3 DNA reads TGTGCCAGCAGCCACGCCGGACAGGGGGCCGCCGGGACCCAGTACTTC. Its protein product is CASSHAGQGAAGTQYF.

The chain employs TRBV5-5 and TRBJ2-5; the match to TRBD2 covers 13 bases. TRBJ2-7 matches the DNA end more closely, so the J call is doubtful. The CDR3 totals 16 residues. Germline V gene data show CDR1 as SGHKS and CDR2 as YYEKEE (reference sequence). The CDR3 region has the DNA TGTGCCAGCAGCGTAGGACTAGCGGGGGACCTCTACGAGCAGTACTTC. Translated: CASSVGLAGDLYEQYF.